The clone carrying this T cell receptor (beta chain) has ten or more counts. As yet, its antigen is unknown. These data originate in a study of T cell repertoires in cytomegalovirus infection. Study-level background: Public TCR beta signature analysis indicated the presence of both CMV infection and matching HLA type. Study outcomes and limitations: Cumulative public TCR beta family frequency identified CMV carriers with the relevant HLA. Clonotype analysis showed dominance of the ex vivo response by HLA-C-restricted CMV-specific TCR beta clonotypes.

TCRdb reprocessed the reads with MiXCR, giving one entry per CDR3 protein. This table holds a few hundred thousand distinct CDR3 sequences, roughly 16% found once. This sequence was found in a human donor in good health (CMV status not recorded). Some clones in this sample may be carry-over from other donors' samples. The sequencing sample was made of PBMCs.

CDR3 nucleotide sequence: TGTGCCAGCAGCGTGGGACAGCAGCCCCAGCATTTT. Translation: CASSVGQQPQHF. V usage is TRBV7-9 and J usage is TRBJ1-5; TRBD1 matches 7 bases. V trimming: 5 bases; J trimming: 7 bases; junction bases outside the gene matches: 2. The length of the CDR3 is 12 residues. CDR1 is SEHNR and CDR2 is FQNEAQ in the germline V gene (reference sequence).